The next 2 T cell receptor beta chains were all read from a single sample in a study of blood T cell repertoires in COVID-19. The table came from immunoSEQ multiplex PCR; TCRdb's copy has only in-frame clones and leaves some out. Of fewer than 250,000 clones listed, 92% were seen once; the top ten hold roughly 0.89%. Sequencing used peripheral blood. The receptors here all came from a man younger than 40 with COVID-19, enrolled during active disease.

The V call is TRBV21-1, the J call TRBJ1-2. TRBV21-1 is a documented pseudogene. The CDR3 is 16 residues long. DNA of the CDR3: TGTGCCAGCAGCACGGAGTCGGCTTACTACGGCTATGGCTACACCTTC. Amino acid sequence: CASSTESAYYGYGYTF.

The chain has TRBV7-6 and TRBJ2-2; 12 bases are a match to TRBD2. The germline V gene encodes CDR1 SGHVS and CDR2 FNYEAQ. J lost 1 base, V lost 5 bases, and 2 bases had no gene match. The CDR3 consists of 16 residues. The CDR3 sequence: CASSPGLAGNTGELFF. The CDR3 DNA reads TGTGCCAGCAGCCCGGGACTAGCGGGGAACACCGGGGAGCTGTTTTTT.